This T cell receptor beta chain was captured in a study of cytomegalovirus exposure and HLA in healthy donors. This clone appeared a few times. Its antigen is currently unknown. Per the germline V gene, CDR1 is SGHNT and CDR2 is YYREEE (reference sequence). V was trimmed by 4 bases and J by 7 bases, leaving 17 bases between them. The CDR3 is 14 amino acids. Overall study findings and caveats: Cytomegalovirus-associated TCR beta chains were listed, numbering 150 to 200. A few chains tied to CMV proved CMV antigen-specific in vitro.

Assay: immunoSEQ multiplex PCR; the TCRdb copy retains only in-frame clones and omits some. The sample includes around 230,000 clones, around 86% seen only once; the top ten take around 1.2%. V and J are TRBV5-4 and TRBJ1-2; D ambiguous. Input material: PBMCs. This sequence originates from a woman younger than 45 in good health and CMV-seropositive. The CDR3 protein is CASSPRVVTGGYTF. The CDR3 DNA sequence: TGTGCCAGCAGCCCGCGGGTGGTGACTGGTGGCTACACCTTC.